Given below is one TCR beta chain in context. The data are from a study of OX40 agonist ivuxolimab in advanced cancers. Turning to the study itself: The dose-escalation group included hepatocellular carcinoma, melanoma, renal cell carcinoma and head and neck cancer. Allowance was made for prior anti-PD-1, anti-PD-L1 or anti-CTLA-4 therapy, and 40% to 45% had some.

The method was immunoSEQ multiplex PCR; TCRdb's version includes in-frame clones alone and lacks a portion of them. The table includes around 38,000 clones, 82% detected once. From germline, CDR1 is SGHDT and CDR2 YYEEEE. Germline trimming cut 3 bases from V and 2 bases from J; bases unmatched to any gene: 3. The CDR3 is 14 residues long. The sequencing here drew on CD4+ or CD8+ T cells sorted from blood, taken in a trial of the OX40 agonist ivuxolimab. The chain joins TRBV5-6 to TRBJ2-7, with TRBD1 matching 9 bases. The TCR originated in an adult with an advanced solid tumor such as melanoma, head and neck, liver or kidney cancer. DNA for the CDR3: TGTGCCAGCAGCTCCGGGACAGGGACCTACGAGCAGTACTTC. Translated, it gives CASSSGTGTYEQYF.